A selection of T cell receptor beta chains follows, all from one sample in a study of shared clonotypes between healthy human individuals. Produced via immunoSEQ multiplex PCR; TCRdb's table is partial and in-frame only. The table lists around 510,000 clones, approximately 94% of them singletons. Input material: naive CD4+ T cells sorted from blood. The source of these receptors is a woman aged 25 to 39 in good health. Each CDR3 is given with its conserved first and last residue. Each record gives: J gene, D gene, V gene, clone size, CDR3 DNA, CDR3 protein. A D gene is named only where the DNA matches it firmly. The size field is filled for only some rows; it gives once, few, many or a size class.

>TRBJ2-7|TRBD1|TRBV29-1|NA
TGCAGCGTAATAAGGACAGGGAGATCCTACGAGCAGTACTTC
CSVIRTGRSYEQYF
>TRBJ2-3|TRBD2|TRBV11-2|NA
TGTGCCAGCAGCTTAGGGCGGGGGGAGGAAGATACGCAGTATTTT
CASSLGRGEEDTQYF
>TRBJ2-5|TRBD2|TRBV30|NA
TGTGCCTGGACTTGGACTAGTCAAGAGACCCAGTACTTC
CAWTWTSQETQYF
>TRBJ2-1|NA|TRBV19|NA
TGTGCCAGTGGAGGGAAAGTCAAGTCCTACAATGAGCAGTTCTTC
CASGGKVKSYNEQFF
>TRBJ1-2|NA|TRBV6-1|NA
TGTGCCAGCATTGGAACAGTCTATGGCTACACCTTC
CASIGTVYGYTF
>TRBJ2-3|TRBD1|TRBV4-1|NA
TGCGCCAGCAGCCACGCGGACAGGGACACAGATACGCAGTATTTT
CASSHADRDTDTQYF
>TRBJ1-4|TRBD1|TRBV27|NA
TGTGCCAGCAGTTTATTGGGACAGGGGGGGTTTAGTGAAAAACTGTTTTTT
CASSLLGQGGFSEKLFF
>TRBJ1-3|NA|TRBV28|NA
TGTGCCAGCAAACTCCCCGCTCCCCCCCCTGGAAACACCATATATTTT
CASKLPAPPPGNTIYF
>TRBJ1-4|NA|TRBV25-1|once
TGTGCCAGCAGTGAATGGAGGGATTGGGATGAAAAACTGTTTTTT
CASSEWRDWDEKLFF
>TRBJ2-5|NA|TRBV28|NA
TGTGCCAGCAGTCAAGCGCAGGGACTCCAAGAGACCCAGTACTTC
CASSQAQGLQETQYF
>TRBJ2-5|NA|TRBV7-8|NA
TGTGCCAGCAGCTTGCAGGAGACCCAGTACTTC
CASSLQETQYF
>TRBJ1-5|NA|TRBV30|NA
TGTGCCTGGAGTGTGGGGACGAACCAGCATTTT
CAWSVGTNQHF
>TRBJ1-2|TRBD1|TRBV11-2|few
TGTGCCAGCAGTCCTTTCCGACAGGGCTCTCTCTATGGCTACACCTTC
CASSPFRQGSLYGYTF
>TRBJ1-1|NA|TRBV18|few
TGTGCCAGCTCACCACCCGCGGTGAACACTGAAGCTTTCTTT
CASSPPAVNTEAFF
>TRBJ2-7|NA|TRBV30|NA
TGTGCCTCCAGGTTTTTCGACGAGCAGTACTTC
CASRFFDEQYF
>TRBJ1-4|NA|TRBV28|NA
TGTGCCAGCAGTCCAGGGACTCTGGGGCTGTTTTTT
CASSPGTLGLFF
>TRBJ2-7|NA|TRBV5-8|NA
TGTGCCAGCAGCTTCCTGAGGGTGGGGGAGCAGTACTTC
CASSFLRVGEQYF
>TRBJ2-7|TRBD2|TRBV28|once
TGTGCCAGCAGCCCAGTGGGGGACGGGAGGTCCTACGAGCAGTACTTC
CASSPVGDGRSYEQYF
>TRBJ1-1|NA|TRBV7-9|NA
TGTGCCAGCAGCCTACAGGGCTACACTGAAGCTTTCTTT
CASSLQGYTEAFF
>TRBJ2-3|TRBD2|TRBV28|NA
TGTGCCAGCAGTCCGTGGGCGGTGACTAGCGGGAGAACAGATACGCAGTATTTT
CASSPWAVTSGRTDTQYF
>TRBJ2-7|TRBD2|TRBV9|once
TGTGCCAGCAGCGTAGTGCCTAGCGGGGCTTACGAGCAGTACTTC
CASSVVPSGAYEQYF
>TRBJ2-7|TRBD1|TRBV30|NA
TGTGCCTGGAGTGGGCAGGGGGCGGGGGAGCAGTACTTC
CAWSGQGAGEQYF
>TRBJ1-2|TRBD1|TRBV7-8|NA
TGTGCCGGAGGTCCAGGGGGGAGTTATGGCTACACCTTC
CAGGPGGSYGYTF
>TRBJ1-4|NA|TRBV27|NA
TGTGCCAGCAGTTTATCGTTAGGGTCTAGGGAAAAACTGTTTTTT
CASSLSLGSREKLFF
>TRBJ2-3|NA|TRBV5-6|NA
TGTGCCAGCAGCCCCTGGGGGGTAGATACGCAGTATTTT
CASSPWGVDTQYF
>TRBJ1-1|NA|TRBV18|NA
TGTGCCAGCTCACCCTCATTTTTGGCGAACACTGAAGCTTTCTTT
CASSPSFLANTEAFF
>TRBJ1-6|TRBD1|TRBV5-1|NA
TGCGCCAGCAGCTTCGGACAGGGATCTTCACCCCTCCACTTT
CASSFGQGSSPLHF
>TRBJ2-7|TRBD1|TRBV27|NA
TGTGCCAGCAGTAAGCTACAGGGGTCTCCTGACGAGCAGTACTTC
CASSKLQGSPDEQYF
>TRBJ1-1|NA|TRBV7-2|NA
TGTGCCAGCAGCTCCGCACAGGGATTAAACACTGAAGCTTTCTTT
CASSSAQGLNTEAFF
>TRBJ1-1|NA|TRBV28|NA
TGTGCCAGCAGTTTAATACGGGGGAACACTGAAGCTTTCTTT
CASSLIRGNTEAFF
>TRBJ2-1|TRBD1|TRBV28|NA
TGTGCCAGCAGCTCAGGGGGCGGATCGGGTAATGAGCAGTTCTTC
CASSSGGGSGNEQFF
>TRBJ2-7|NA|TRBV21-1|NA
TGTGCCAGCAGCAAAGATTACGAGCAGTACTTC
CASSKDYEQYF
>TRBJ2-7|NA|TRBV2|NA
TGTGCCAGCAGTGGGGACAACTCCTACGAGCAGTACTTC
CASSGDNSYEQYF
>TRBJ1-5|NA|TRBV28|NA
TGTGCCAGCAGTTTATTACCCGGGATGGTCAATCAGCCCCAGCATTTT
CASSLLPGMVNQPQHF
>TRBJ2-5|TRBD1|TRBV11-2|NA
TGTGCCAGCAGCTTCACCAGGGGGCAGTTGGAGACCCAGTACTTC
CASSFTRGQLETQYF
>TRBJ2-4|NA|TRBV28|NA
TGTGCCAGCAGTCTTAACATAGCCAAAAACATTCAGTACTTC
CASSLNIAKNIQYF
>TRBJ2-3|NA|TRBV23-1|once
TGCGCCAGCAGTCAAAGTAGGGCGACTAGGGGGGGAGATACGCAGTATTTT
CASSQSRATRGGDTQYF
>TRBJ1-2|NA|TRBV2|NA
TGTGCCAGCTTAATCCGGGACTCAGGCTACACCTTC
CASLIRDSGYTF
>TRBJ2-1|NA|TRBV10-3|NA
TGTGCCATCAGTGGATTCGGACTCCCTAGAAATGAGCAGTTCTTC
CAISGFGLPRNEQFF
>TRBJ2-7|NA|TRBV21-1|NA
TGTGCCAGCAGCAAAGACAGGGGGGGAGCCTACGAGCAGTACTTC
CASSKDRGGAYEQYF
>TRBJ1-2|NA|TRBV7-9|NA
TGTGCCAGCTCGGAGGGACACTATGGCTACACCTTC
CASSEGHYGYTF
>TRBJ2-2|NA|TRBV28|NA
TGTGCCAGCAGCCGACAGGGACTAGAGCCCGGGGAGCTGTTTTTT
CASSRQGLEPGELFF
>TRBJ1-2|NA|TRBV5-4|NA
TGTGCCAGCAGCTCAGAGTGGGGTACTAACTATGGCTACACCTTC
CASSSEWGTNYGYTF
>TRBJ1-4|NA|TRBV18|once
TGTGCCAGCTCACCAGCCGTACGAATTAATGAAAAACTGTTTTTT
CASSPAVRINEKLFF
>TRBJ1-1|NA|TRBV7-8|NA
TGTGCCAGCAGCCGAGGCAGGGAAGGTACTGAAGCTTTCTTT
CASSRGREGTEAFF